This T cell receptor beta chain was sequenced in a study of cytotoxic CD8 clonotypes in ibrutinib-treated CLL (dated by TCRdb to about 2021). In the study overall: In this cohort, approximately 14 patients were treatment-naive and some 10 were relapsed/refractory, while under 18 had unmutated IGHV. Partial responses were observed in roughly 24 patients and complete responses in 2; after a median follow-up of around 64 months, remission was maintained in 14 patients and progression was observed in some twelve. Cryopreserved peripheral blood mononuclear cells were collected at three points: before therapy, at response, and at either sustained remission or disease progression. Of the roughly 90 people in the trial, around 24 had longitudinal samples available. The response samples were drawn at a median of roughly eleven months into treatment, with a range of roughly 6 to 36 months. Every remission and progressive disease sample was obtained while ibrutinib was still being received by the patients. On average, each sample yielded 270,000 or so productive templates and over 90,000 productive rearrangements.

What the study reported, not specific to this receptor: Clonality rose at ibrutinib response, remained stable during sustained remission, and dropped back toward baseline at progression. Baseline clonality exceeded that of age-matched healthy donors and correlated strongly with circulating CD8+ T-cell counts. Public clonotypes were rare and either shrank or stayed stable during treatment, and the rise in clonality at ibrutinib response reflected expansion of private clonotypes. Sampling times were not matched between patients in sustained remission and patients whose disease was progressing, and lymph node repertoires were not examined.

The CDR3 numbers 15 residues from cysteine through phenylalanine. The kept DNA is CDR3 alone, 45 bases in frame from the first base. CDR1 and CDR2 are drawn from the germline V gene: SGDLS, YYNGEE. V is reduced by 7 bases and J by 5 bases, leaving a spacing of 18 bases between them. This sample's time point label indicates: approximately twelve months on ibrutinib. For TCR beta library preparation, approximately 2 micrograms of genomic DNA were isolated from cryopreserved PBMCs. Longitudinal blood samples from CLL patients on ibrutinib monotherapy were analyzed using high-throughput TCR beta sequencing. The patients were enrolled in a single-center, open-label phase 2 trial of ibrutinib monotherapy. This clone appeared a single time. Its antigen is unknown. No base quality values were provided; no much bigger clone lies one nucleotide off. A MiSeq instrument was used for deep resolution sequencing, which targeted depths ranging from 1 in 1 million up to 1 in 200,000 T cells, with coverage averaging 10x for each clonotype. The immunoSEQ hsTCRB Kit was used to generate the TCR beta libraries. The authors processed their data as follows. ImmunoSEQ Data Assistant and ImmunoSEQ Analyzer were used for data analysis, and V, D and J genes were assigned according to IMGT definitions. Clonality was computed as one minus normalized Shannon entropy of productive rearrangement frequencies, ranging from 0 to 1. Public clonotype analysis was restricted to overrepresented clonotypes comprising at least 0.05% of each patient's repertoire. Some 13 age-matched healthy donor repertoires from immuneACCESS served as clonality controls. The clones in this table, taken by TCRdb from immuneACCESS, are in-frame only. Not every clone is retained; where verified, under half of the shortfall comes from an unresolved V gene, and the cause of the rest is unknown. The DNA was the basis for D and trimming; V, J and clone size are from that table. The sample table contains approximately 150,000 clones; only one count was recorded for roughly 80% of them. The ten largest clonotypes hold 28% of the sample.

This sequence was found in a human donor with chronic lymphocytic leukemia. The rearrangement joined TRBV9 to TRBJ1-4; TRBD1 might be the D gene, on 6 matching bases. Sequenced here: PBMCs, sampled after 12 months of ibrutinib treatment. The nucleotide sequence reads as follows: TGTGCCAGCTCCGAGACGGGGGGCTCAAATGAAAAACTGTTTTTT. Translated, this gives CASSETGGSNEKLFF. With the rest looked up from the reference TRBV9 and TRBJ1-4 genes rather than sequenced, the full variable domain is DSGVTQTPKHLITATGQRVTLRCSPRSGDLSVYWYQQSLDQGLQFLIQYYNGEERAKGNILERFSAQQFPDLHSELNLSSLELGDSALYFCASSETGGSNEKLFFGSGTQLSVL.